The 24 T cell receptor beta chains below were found in one sample sequenced in a study of T-cell memory formation after mild COVID-19 listed by TCRdb under 2021. Library creation used 5' RACE. Sequencing relied on an Illumina NovaSeq 6000. The public reads were quality trimmed at Q25 with fastp and then assembled into clones with MiXCR by TCRdb, keeping productive beta chains. Identical CDR3 proteins give one entry, which carries the most common genes and DNA. A total of 190,000 or so distinct CDR3 sequences appear in this sample, about a fifth of them only once. Of the sample, 23% is held by the ten largest clones. Sequenced: PBMCs or a T cell subset sorted from them (not recorded which). These receptor sequences come from an adult woman who had mild COVID-19 (a few samples of this study predate the infection). The sample titles of this study are shuffled in the database, so cell type and time point are left out; the donor was told from shared clones.

The chain recombines TRBV7-9 with TRBJ2-7; D ambiguous. There are 15 residues in the CDR3. V was pared by 5 bases and J by 4 bases, with 18 bases between. Germline V lookup: CDR1 SEHNR, CDR2 FQNEAQ (reference sequence). CDR3 region: CASSPVVPGPYEQYF. CDR3 DNA sequence: TGTGCCAGCAGCCCCGTGGTCCCGGGCCCTTACGAGCAGTACTTC.

In this sample, this clonotype turned up a few times. The V gene is TRBV19, the J gene TRBJ2-6; the D gene is possibly TRBD2 (5 bases). The CDR3 length is 13 residues. Trimming stripped 11 bases from V and 2 bases from J, with 10 bases between. Looked up from germline, CDR1 is LNHDA and CDR2 is SQIVND (reference sequence). The DNA for the CDR3 is TGTGCCGGAAGTAGCGCTGGGGCCAACGTCCTGACTTTC. This sequence encodes CAGSSAGANVLTF. The full variable domain, with the rest looked up from reference TRBV19 and TRBJ2-6, is DGGITQSPKYLFRKEGQNVTLSCEQNLNHDAMYWYRQDPGQGLRLIYYSQIVNDFQKGDIAEGYSVSREKKESFPLTVTSAQKNPTAFYLCAGSSAGANVLTFGAGSRLTVL.

The rearrangement uses TRBV7-3 and TRBJ2-2; D is ambiguous. The CDR3 extends over 16 amino acids. V was clipped by 5 bases and J by 0 bases, with 13 bases between them. Per the germline V gene, CDR1 is SGHTA and CDR2 is FQGTGA. The CDR3 nucleotides are TGTGCCAGCAGCGACAAGCACACCACGAACACCGGGGAGCTGTTTTTT. Translation gives CASSDKHTTNTGELFF.

The gene calls are TRBV29-1 and TRBJ2-7; 9 bases match TRBD1. Germline V gives CDR1 SQVTM, CDR2 ANQGSEA. Germline trimming cut 7 bases from V and 7 bases from J; bases unmatched to any gene: 5. CDR3 length equals 11 residues. The CDR3 protein is CSGDRDGEQYF. The CDR3 coding sequence is TGCAGCGGGGACAGGGACGGGGAGCAGTACTTC.

The chain has TRBV20-1 and TRBJ2-7; D ambiguous. The length of the CDR3 is 10 residues. CDR1 and CDR2 from the germline V gene are DFQATT and SNEGSKA (reference sequence). The CDR3 reads CSAPYYEQYF. Written as DNA, the CDR3 is TGCAGCGCTCCCTACTACGAGCAGTACTTC.

The table lists this clonotype with a few counts. V is TRBV7-9 and J is TRBJ2-2; 9 bases line up with TRBD1. Looked up from germline, CDR1 is SEHNR and CDR2 is FQNEAQ (reference sequence). V lost 6 bases to trimming and J lost 2 bases; unmatched junction nucleotides: 13. The CDR3 sequence is 18 residues long. DNA for the CDR3: TGTGCCAGCAGTTCTACCTGGGACAGGGAAGGAAACACCGGGGAGCTGTTTTTT. The encoded protein is CASSSTWDREGNTGELFF.

CDR3: CASSQEYASTEAFF. CDR3 nucleotides: TGTGCCAGCAGCCAAGAATATGCGTCCACTGAAGCTTTCTTT. The chain uses TRBV4-2 and TRBJ1-1; no definite D call. Germline CDR1 is LGHNA and CDR2 is YNFKEQ. The CDR3 covers 14 residues. Trimming removed 0 bases from V and 4 bases from J, with 9 bases in between.

For this clonotype: One end of the junction fails to match germline, which may point to a read error. The chain combines TRBV12-3 or TRBV12-4 with TRBJ2-3; 8 nucleotides align to TRBD2. CDR3 size: 15 residues. CDR3 in DNA: TGTGCCAGCACCGATAGCGGGGAGTTCACAGATAAGCAGTATTTT. Protein sequence: CASTDSGEFTDKQYF.

The V call is TRBV15, the J call TRBJ1-4, with D perhaps matching TRBD1 (6 bases). Trimming removed 3 bases from V and 5 bases from J, with 16 bases in between. The CDR3 has 16 amino acids. Per germline, CDR1 LNHNV and CDR2 YYDKDF (reference sequence). The CDR3 DNA follows: TGTGCCACCAGCAGCCAGACAGGAGTGGGGAATGAAAAACTGTTTTTT. Translated: CATSSQTGVGNEKLFF.

This clonotype has more than one count but fewer than ten. V is TRBV20-1 and J is TRBJ2-7; TRBD2 matches at 7 bases. The CDR3 is 13 amino acids. Germline CDR1 and CDR2: DFQATT and SNEGSKA (reference sequence). Trimming cost V 5 bases and J 2 bases; bases outside gene matches: 6. In DNA form, the CDR3 reads TGCAGTGCTTCCCTAGCGGAGCCCTACGAGCAGTACTTC. Protein: CSASLAEPYEQYF.

A few counts support this clonotype. V is TRBV7-9 and J is TRBJ1-1; weak D call: TRBD1 (5 bases). CDR1 is SEHNR and CDR2 is FQNEAQ in the germline V gene (reference sequence). Trimming pared 2 bases from V and 6 bases from J, leaving 16 bases between. CDR3 length: 15 residues. CDR3 in amino acids: CASSLFLQGLAEAFF. Written as DNA, the CDR3 is TGTGCCAGCAGCTTATTCCTGCAGGGCCTAGCTGAAGCTTTCTTT.

Only a few counts were recorded for this clonotype. The gene calls are TRBV5-1 and TRBJ2-7; D unresolved. Germline lookup yields CDR1 SGHRS and CDR2 YFSETQ. The CDR3 loop spans 14 amino acids. Trimming left V 0 bases short and J 5 bases short, with 12 bases between. In DNA form, the CDR3 reads TGCGCCAGCAGCTTGGGTCATGGAAGAGACGAGCAGTACTTC. Its protein product is CASSLGHGRDEQYF.

The chain has TRBV12-3 or TRBV12-4 and TRBJ2-2, with no clear D. V shed 4 bases and J shed 13 bases, with 13 bases lying between them. The CDR3 runs to 12 residues. The CDR3 nucleotides read TGTGCCAGCAGTTCGGCAAGGCCAGCGCTGTTTTTT. The encoded protein is CASSSARPALFF.

In its sample, this clonotype was seen a few times. The CDR3 sequence is CASSLNGDAYGYTF. Here the CDR3 DNA reads TGTGCCAGCAGCTTAAACGGAGACGCATATGGCTACACCTTC. The chain uses TRBV11-2 and TRBJ1-2; D is unresolved. Trimming took 2 bases from V and 5 from J, leaving 12 bases between them. The CDR3 length is 14 residues. In germline, CDR1 is SGHAT, CDR2 FQNNGV.

This clonotype was found a few times. The V gene is TRBV14, the J gene TRBJ2-7; 8 bases agree with TRBD1. CDR1 and CDR2 from the germline V gene are SGHDN and FVKESK. There are 15 residues in the CDR3. V lost 0 bases, J lost 4 bases, and 5 bases stayed unmatched. CDR3 loop: CASSQDRTGFYEQYF. The CDR3 DNA sequence: TGTGCCAGCAGCCAAGACCGGACAGGGTTTTACGAGCAGTACTTC.

The chain links TRBV6-5 to TRBJ2-5; perhaps TRBD2 as D (5 bases). V lost 0 bases and J lost 1, with 6 bases in between. The CDR3 sequence is 14 residues long. The germline gives CDR1 MNHEY, CDR2 SVGAGI. The CDR3 DNA follows: TGTGCCAGCAGTTACTCTGGAGGCCAAGAGACCCAGTACTTC. Protein sequence: CASSYSGGQETQYF.

This clonotype was seen more than once but under ten times. This chain joins TRBV5-1 and TRBJ2-3; TRBD1 matches 8 bases. In germline, CDR1 is SGHRS, CDR2 YFSETQ. V trimming: 3 bases; J trimming: 6 bases; junction bases outside the gene matches: 21. CDR3 length: 19 amino acids. CDR3: CASSYLLLDRAEGQDTQYF. The CDR3 DNA reads TGCGCCAGCAGCTACCTCCTACTGGACAGGGCGGAGGGTCAGGATACGCAGTATTTT.

The sample holds a few counts of this clonotype. The chain uses TRBV7-6 and TRBJ2-1; D is ambiguous. This CDR3 is 12 amino acids long. The germline V gene encodes CDR1 SGHVS and CDR2 FNYEAQ. V lost 5 bases and J 5 bases, leaving 7 bases between the germline ends. CDR3 protein: CASSINNNEQFF. Written as DNA, the CDR3 is TGTGCCAGCAGCATAAACAACAATGAGCAGTTCTTC.

This chain connects TRBV4-3 to TRBJ2-7, with TRBD1 matching over 8 bases. This CDR3 has 16 amino acids. Unmatched junction bases numbered 10, after V lost 1 base and J lost 5 bases. Looked up from germline, CDR1 is LGHNA and CDR2 is YSLEER. The CDR3 DNA reads TGCGCCAGCAGCCAAGGAGCACAGACAGGGGTCCACGAGCAGTACTTC. Its protein product is CASSQGAQTGVHEQYF.

The chain joins TRBV14 to TRBJ2-2; D might be TRBD2 (6 bases). Per germline, CDR1 SGHDN and CDR2 FVKESK. CDR3 size: 14 residues. The ends were cut back, 6 bases at V and 3 bases at J, with 11 bases in the middle. The CDR3 sequence is CASRRDSYTGELFF. Here the CDR3 DNA reads TGTGCCAGCAGGCGGGACTCCTACACCGGGGAGCTGTTTTTT.

This chain uses TRBV27 with TRBJ1-1; D gene uncertain. Germline CDR1 MNHEY, CDR2 SMNVEV (reference sequence). The V and J ends lost 8 bases and 4 bases respectively, with 23 bases between them. This CDR3 region has 16 residues. The CDR3 spells CASAVQVARTVTEAFF. The CDR3 DNA reads TGTGCCAGCGCAGTGCAGGTGGCGAGGACGGTCACTGAAGCTTTCTTT.

This clonotype was counted only a few times. The chain links TRBV20-1 to TRBJ2-1; 11 bases align to TRBD2. Per germline, CDR1 DFQATT and CDR2 SNEGSKA (reference sequence). The CDR3 contains 14 residues. J gave up 8 bases and V 0 bases, and 3 bases lay outside the gene matches. CDR3 DNA sequence: TGCAGTGCTAGAGATGGACTAGCGGGTGATGAGCAGTTCTTC. It is translated as CSARDGLAGDEQFF.

In this sample, this clonotype turned up a few times. The junction does not match germline at one end; this may be a read error. The rearrangement uses TRBV23-1 and TRBJ2-1, with TRBD2 matching 7 bases. TRBV23-1 is treated as an ORF (open reading frame) with a function not yet certain. The CDR3 is 13 amino acids. For the CDR3, the DNA is TGCGCCAGTGGGGGGGAAACTTACAGTGAGCAGTTCTTC. Translating gives CASGGETYSEQFF.

This clonotype was seen more than once but under ten times. The J gene is TRBJ2-7, the V gene TRBV4-1, with D perhaps TRBD1 (6 bases). The CDR3 covers 14 residues. Trimming cost V 5 bases and J 3 bases, with 14 bases left between them. In germline, CDR1 is MGHRA, CDR2 YSYEKL. The CDR3 is CASSARQEDYEQYF. CDR3 in DNA: TGCGCCAGCAGCGCCAGACAGGAGGACTACGAGCAGTACTTC.